Listed below are T cell receptor beta chains from one sample, sequenced in a study of vaccination and CD4 T cells after COVID-19. These receptors' antigens are unknown. Using its own MiXCR run on the PCR reads, TCRdb lists one record per CDR3 protein. The table shows about 20,000 distinct CDR3 sequences, with under 30% occurring only once. What was sequenced was cultured CD4+ T cells from blood. The receptors derive from a human donor with COVID-19. CDR3s include the opening cysteine and the closing phenylalanine or tryptophan. Only some rows state a clone size, as once, few, many or a class for expanded clones.

abundance | v_gene | CDR3aa
. | TRBV11-3 | CASSFEQGTLNIQYF
few | TRBV12-3/TRBV12-4 | CASSSAHINFYGYTF
. | TRBV7-3 | CASSPIPTGGTLNTGELFF
few | TRBV12-3/TRBV12-4 | CASKSSGGAMEQYF
few | TRBV5-1 | CASSLDRGLGNIQYF
few | TRBV28 | CASSFGGGSSMNTEAFF
few | TRBV7-8 | CASSFGTSGGQDTQYF
. | TRBV20-1 | CSARDPGGAPLVFTF
. | TRBV19 | CASSINRRTGAAGNTIYF
medium-sized | TRBV7-2 | CASSSSGTFGYTF
. | TRBV14 | CASSQVRPGTEAFF
. | TRBV6-1 | CASWPRQEQETQYF
. | TRBV6-5 | CASTSRPTGHEKLFF
few | TRBV6-2/TRBV6-3 | CASSFNLRTEAFF
. | TRBV7-9 | CASTTEQGRGYTF
. | TRBV23-1 | CASSQRRGGGEQFF
. | TRBV5-6 | CASSLSGGSQPQHF
. | TRBV6-5 | CTSSYPKSPGARLYGYTF
medium-sized | TRBV7-6 | CASSSGQGWGQPQHF
few | TRBV5-1 | CASSLAGGSLAEAFF
. | TRBV20-1 | CSQSRGTEAFF
few | TRBV20-1 | CSPLAGGTDTQYF
few | TRBV19 | CASSNYNSPLHF
. | TRBV19 | CASSSRRPGANVLTF
. | TRBV5-1 | CASSPGTGGHIQYF